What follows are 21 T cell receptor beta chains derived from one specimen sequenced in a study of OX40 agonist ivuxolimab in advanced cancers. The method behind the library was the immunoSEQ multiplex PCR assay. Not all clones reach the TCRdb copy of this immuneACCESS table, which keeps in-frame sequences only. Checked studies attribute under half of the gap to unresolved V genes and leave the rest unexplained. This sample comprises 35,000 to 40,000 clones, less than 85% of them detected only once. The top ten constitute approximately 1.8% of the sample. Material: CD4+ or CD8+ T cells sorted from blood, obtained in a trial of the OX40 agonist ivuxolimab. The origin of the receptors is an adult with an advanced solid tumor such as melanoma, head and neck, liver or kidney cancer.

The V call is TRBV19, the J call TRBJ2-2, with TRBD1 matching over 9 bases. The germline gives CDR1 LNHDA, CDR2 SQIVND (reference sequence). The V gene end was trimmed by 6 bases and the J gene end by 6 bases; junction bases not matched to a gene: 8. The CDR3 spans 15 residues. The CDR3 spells CASRERDRVPGELFF. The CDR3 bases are TGTGCCAGTAGAGAAAGGGACAGGGTTCCCGGGGAGCTGTTTTTT. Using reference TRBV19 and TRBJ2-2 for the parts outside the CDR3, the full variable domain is DGGITQSPKYLFRKEGQNVTLSCEQNLNHDAMYWYRQDPGQGLRLIYYSQIVNDFQKGDIAEGYSVSREKKESFPLTVTSAQKNPTAFYLCASRERDRVPGELFFGEGSRLTVL.

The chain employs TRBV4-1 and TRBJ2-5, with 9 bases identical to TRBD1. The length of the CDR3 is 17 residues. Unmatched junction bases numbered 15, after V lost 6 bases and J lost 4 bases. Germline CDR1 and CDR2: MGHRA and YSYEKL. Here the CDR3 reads CASSSPKGTGFGETQYF. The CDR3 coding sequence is TGCGCCAGCAGTTCCCCCAAGGGGACAGGGTTTGGAGAGACCCAGTACTTC.

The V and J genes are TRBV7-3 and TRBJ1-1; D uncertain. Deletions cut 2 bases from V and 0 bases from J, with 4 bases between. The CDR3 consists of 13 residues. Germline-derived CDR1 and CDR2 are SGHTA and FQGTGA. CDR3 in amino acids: CASSLGMNTEAFF. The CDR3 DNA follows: TGTGCCAGCAGCTTAGGAATGAACACTGAAGCTTTCTTT.

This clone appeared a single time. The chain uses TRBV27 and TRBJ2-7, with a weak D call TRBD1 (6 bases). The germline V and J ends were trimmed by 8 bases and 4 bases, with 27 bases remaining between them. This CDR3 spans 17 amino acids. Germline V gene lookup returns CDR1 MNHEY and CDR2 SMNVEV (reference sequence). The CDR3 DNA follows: TGTGCCAGCCGTCTTACAGGGACGGTGGGACAAAGGTACGAGCAGTACTTC. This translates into CASRLTGTVGQRYEQYF.

CDR3 in amino acids: CASSFEGQFSYEQYF. For the CDR3, the DNA is TGTGCCAGCAGCTTTGAAGGACAGTTCTCCTACGAGCAGTACTTC. The chain has TRBV7-9 and TRBJ2-7; maybe TRBD1 (6 bases). The V and J ends lost 3 bases and 0 bases respectively, with 12 bases between them. This CDR3 is built from 15 residues. Germline V lookup: CDR1 SEHNR, CDR2 FQNEAQ (reference sequence). The entire variable domain, with the rest obtained from reference TRBV7-9 and TRBJ2-7, is as follows: DTGVSQNPRHKITKRGQNVTFRCDPISEHNRLYWYRQTLGQGPEFLTYFQNEAQLEKSRLLSDRFSAERPKGSFSTLEIQRTEQGDSAMYLCASSFEGQFSYEQYFGPGTRLTVT.

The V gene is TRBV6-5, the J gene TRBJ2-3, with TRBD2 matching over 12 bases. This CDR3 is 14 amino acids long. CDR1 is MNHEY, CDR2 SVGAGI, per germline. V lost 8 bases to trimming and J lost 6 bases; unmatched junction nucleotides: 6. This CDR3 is CASSRGTSGDTQYF. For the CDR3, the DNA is TGTGCCAGCTCCAGAGGGACTAGCGGGGATACGCAGTATTTT.

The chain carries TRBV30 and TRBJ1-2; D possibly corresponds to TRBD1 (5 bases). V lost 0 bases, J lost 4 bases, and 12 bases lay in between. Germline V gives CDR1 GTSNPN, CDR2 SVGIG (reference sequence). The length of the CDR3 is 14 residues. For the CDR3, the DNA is TGTGCCTGGAGTGTATCGACAGTTAGCTATGGCTACACCTTC. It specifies CAWSVSTVSYGYTF.

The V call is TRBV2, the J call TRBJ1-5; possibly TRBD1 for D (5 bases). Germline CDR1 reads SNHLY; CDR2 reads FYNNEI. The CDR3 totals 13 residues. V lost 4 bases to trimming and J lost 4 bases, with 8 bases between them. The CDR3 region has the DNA TGTGCCAGCAGTGGGGACGGTAATCAGCCCCAGCATTTT. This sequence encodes CASSGDGNQPQHF. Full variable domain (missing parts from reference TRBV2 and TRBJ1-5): EPEVTQTPSHQVTQMGQEVILRCVPISNHLYFYWYRQILGQKVEFLVSFYNNEISEKSEIFDDQFSVERPDGSNFTLKIRSTKLEDSAMYFCASSGDGNQPQHFGDGTRLSIL.

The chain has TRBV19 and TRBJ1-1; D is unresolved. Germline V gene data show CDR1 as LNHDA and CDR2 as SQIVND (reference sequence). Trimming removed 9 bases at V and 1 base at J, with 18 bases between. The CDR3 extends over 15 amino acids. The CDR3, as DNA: TGTGCCAGCCAAACCCAATCGGAAGGGAACACTGAAGCTTTCTTT. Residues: CASQTQSEGNTEAFF.

CDR3 sequence (DNA): TGTGCCAGCAGCCCCTACACCGGGACAGGCCCACCGGGGCAGTACTTC. It is translated as CASSPYTGTGPPGQYF. V usage is TRBV11-2 and J usage is TRBJ2-7; 8 bases are a match to TRBD1. Germline V CDR1 and CDR2: SGHAT, FQNNGV. There are 16 residues in the CDR3. The trim removed 5 bases at V and 9 bases at J, leaving 18 bases unmatched.

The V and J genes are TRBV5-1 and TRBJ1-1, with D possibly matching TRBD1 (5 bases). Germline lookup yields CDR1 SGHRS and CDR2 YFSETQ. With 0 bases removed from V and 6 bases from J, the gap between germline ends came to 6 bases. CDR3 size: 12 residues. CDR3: CASSLEQAEAFF. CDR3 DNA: TGCGCCAGCAGCTTGGAACAGGCTGAAGCTTTCTTT.

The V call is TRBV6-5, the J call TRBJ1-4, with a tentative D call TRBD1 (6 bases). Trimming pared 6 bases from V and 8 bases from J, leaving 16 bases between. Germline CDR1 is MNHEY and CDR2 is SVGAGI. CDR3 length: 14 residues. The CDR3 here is CASRRTVPGEKLFF. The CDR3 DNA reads TGTGCCAGCAGAAGGACAGTCCCGGGGGAAAAACTGTTTTTT.

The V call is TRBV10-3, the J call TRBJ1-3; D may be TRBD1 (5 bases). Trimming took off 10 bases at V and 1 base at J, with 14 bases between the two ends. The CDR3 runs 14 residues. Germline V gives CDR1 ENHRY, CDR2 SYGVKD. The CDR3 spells CATQPGISGNTIYF. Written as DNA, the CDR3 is TGTGCCACCCAACCAGGGATTTCTGGAAACACCATATATTTT.

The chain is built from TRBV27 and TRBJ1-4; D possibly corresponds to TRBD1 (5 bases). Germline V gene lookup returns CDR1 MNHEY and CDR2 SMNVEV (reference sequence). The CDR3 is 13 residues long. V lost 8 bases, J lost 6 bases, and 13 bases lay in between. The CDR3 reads CASARVGDEKLFF. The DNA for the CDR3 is TGTGCCAGCGCCAGGGTGGGAGATGAAAAACTGTTTTTT.

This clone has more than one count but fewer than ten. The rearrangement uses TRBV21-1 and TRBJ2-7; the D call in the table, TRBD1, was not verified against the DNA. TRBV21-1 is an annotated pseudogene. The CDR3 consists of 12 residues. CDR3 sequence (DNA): TGTGCCAGCAGTAACAGGGAAACCGAGCAGTACTTC. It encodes CASSNRETEQYF.

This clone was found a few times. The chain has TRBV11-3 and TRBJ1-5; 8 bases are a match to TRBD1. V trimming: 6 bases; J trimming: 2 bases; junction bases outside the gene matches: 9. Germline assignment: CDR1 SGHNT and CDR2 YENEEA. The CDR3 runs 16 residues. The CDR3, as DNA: TGTGCCAGCAGTACACTCGGACAGGGTGGCAATCAGCCCCAGCATTTT. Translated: CASSTLGQGGNQPQHF.

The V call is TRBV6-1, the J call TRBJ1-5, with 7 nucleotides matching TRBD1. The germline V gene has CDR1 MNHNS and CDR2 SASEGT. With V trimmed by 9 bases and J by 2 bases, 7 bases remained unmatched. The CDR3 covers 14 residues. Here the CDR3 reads CASQRGTGNQPQHF. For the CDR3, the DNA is TGTGCCAGTCAAAGAGGGACAGGCAATCAGCCCCAGCATTTT.

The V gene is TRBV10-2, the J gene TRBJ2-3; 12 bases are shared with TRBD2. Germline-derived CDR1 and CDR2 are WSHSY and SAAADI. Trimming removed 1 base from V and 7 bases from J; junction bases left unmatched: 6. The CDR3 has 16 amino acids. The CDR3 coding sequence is TGCGCCAGCAGTGAGTTTCTAGCGGGGGGGCCCCATACGCAGTATTTT. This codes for CASSEFLAGGPHTQYF.

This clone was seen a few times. In DNA, the CDR3 is TGTGCCAGTATTATGAGGGACAGGGGAAGCAATCAGCCCCAGCATTTT. Amino acid sequence: CASIMRDRGSNQPQHF. The chain couples TRBV19 to TRBJ1-5; TRBD1 aligns across 10 bases. CDR3 length equals 16 residues. Germline CDR1 and CDR2: LNHDA and SQIVND (reference sequence). With V trimmed by 7 bases and J by 1 base, 7 bases remained unmatched.

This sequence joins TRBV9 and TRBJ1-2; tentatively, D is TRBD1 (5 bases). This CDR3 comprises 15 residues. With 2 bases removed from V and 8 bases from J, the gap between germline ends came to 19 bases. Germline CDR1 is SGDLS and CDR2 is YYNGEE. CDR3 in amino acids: CASSVGPGRRGGYTF. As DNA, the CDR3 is TGTGCCAGCAGCGTTGGACCGGGGCGGAGAGGCGGCTACACCTTC.

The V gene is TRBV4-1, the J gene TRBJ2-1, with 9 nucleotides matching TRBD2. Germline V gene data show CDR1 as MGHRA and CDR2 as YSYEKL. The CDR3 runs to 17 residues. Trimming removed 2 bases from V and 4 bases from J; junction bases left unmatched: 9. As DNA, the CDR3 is TGCGCCAGCAGCCAACAACAAGCGGGGGGTCCATACAATGAGCAGTTCTTC. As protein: CASSQQQAGGPYNEQFF.